This T cell receptor (beta chain) was profiled in a study of prognosis after radiotherapy for stage I lung cancer. Across the whole study: Stage I non-small cell lung cancer patients were enrolled between early 2018 and January 2019. Tumor type comprised squamous cell carcinoma in roughly seven patients and adenocarcinoma in twelve.

The CDR3 totals 11 residues. From germline, CDR1 is MNHNS and CDR2 SASEGT. Patients were uniformly node-negative by CT and PET/CT and had received no prior chemotherapy or radiotherapy, with no other malignancies. Each of two time points yielded six milliliters of peripheral venous blood. Two-round multiplex PCR amplified TCR beta CDR3 from genomic DNA. The first PCR round targeted every TRBV and TRBJ gene with specific primers. One entry per CDR3 protein, called by TCRdb with MiXCR from the multiplex PCR reads. The sample holds around 19,000 distinct CDR3 sequences, about 50% seen once. This clonotype was seen a single time. One end of the junction is discordant with germline, which a read error may explain.

Sequenced here: PBMCs, sampled before or after stereotactic body radiation therapy (not recorded which). The chain is built from TRBV6-1 and TRBJ1-3; no clear D. The receptor comes from a donor over 45 with non-small cell lung cancer. CDR3 nucleotide sequence: TGTGTCAGCACGTCATCGAACACCATATATTTT. Residues: CVSTSSNTIYF.